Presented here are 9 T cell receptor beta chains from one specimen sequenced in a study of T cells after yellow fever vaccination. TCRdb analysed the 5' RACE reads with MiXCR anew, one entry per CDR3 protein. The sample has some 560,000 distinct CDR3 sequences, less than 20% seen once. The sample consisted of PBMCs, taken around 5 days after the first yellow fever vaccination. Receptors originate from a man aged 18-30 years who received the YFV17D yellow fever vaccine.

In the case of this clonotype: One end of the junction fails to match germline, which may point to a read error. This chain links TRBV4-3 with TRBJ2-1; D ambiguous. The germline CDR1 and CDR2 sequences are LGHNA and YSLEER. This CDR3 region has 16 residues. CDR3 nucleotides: TGCGCCAGCAGCCAAGATCCCCACGGCTCCTACAATGAGCAGTCCTTC. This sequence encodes CASSQDPHGSYNEQSF.

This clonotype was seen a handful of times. The CDR3 DNA is TGTGCCAGTAGTAAAAACAGGGGAGGCGCAGATACGCAGTATTTT. Its protein product is CASSKNRGGADTQYF. This chain links TRBV19 with TRBJ2-3, with D perhaps matching TRBD1 (7 bases). This CDR3 comprises 15 residues. V was pared by 4 bases and J by 4 bases, with 15 bases between. CDR1 is LNHDA and CDR2 is SQIVND in the germline V gene (reference sequence). The whole variable domain, filled in from reference TRBV19 and TRBJ2-3, reads DGGITQSPKYLFRKEGQNVTLSCEQNLNHDAMYWYRQDPGQGLRLIYYSQIVNDFQKGDIAEGYSVSREKKESFPLTVTSAQKNPTAFYLCASSKNRGGADTQYFGPGTRLTVL.

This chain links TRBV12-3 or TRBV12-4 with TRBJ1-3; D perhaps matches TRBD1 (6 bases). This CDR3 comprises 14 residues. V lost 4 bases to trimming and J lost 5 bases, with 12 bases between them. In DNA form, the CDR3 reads TGTGCCAGCAGTTACAGGGTTGGCAGAAACACCATATATTTT. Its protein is CASSYRVGRNTIYF.

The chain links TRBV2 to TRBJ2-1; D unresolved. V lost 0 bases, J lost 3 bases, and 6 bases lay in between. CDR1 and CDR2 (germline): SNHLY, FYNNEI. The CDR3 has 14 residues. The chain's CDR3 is CASSEATNYNEQFF. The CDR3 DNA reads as TGTGCCAGCAGTGAAGCTACCAACTACAATGAGCAGTTCTTC.

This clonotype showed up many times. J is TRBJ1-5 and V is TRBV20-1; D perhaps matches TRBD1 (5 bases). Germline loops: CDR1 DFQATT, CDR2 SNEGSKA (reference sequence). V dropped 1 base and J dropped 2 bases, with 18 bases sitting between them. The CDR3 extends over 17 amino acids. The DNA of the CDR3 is TGCAGTGCTAGAGTCGGACACGCACCCTATGGCAATCAGCCCCAGCATTTT. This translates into CSARVGHAPYGNQPQHF.

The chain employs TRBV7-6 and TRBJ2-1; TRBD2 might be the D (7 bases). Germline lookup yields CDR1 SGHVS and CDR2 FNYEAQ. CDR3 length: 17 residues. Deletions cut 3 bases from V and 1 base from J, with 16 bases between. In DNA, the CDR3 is TGTGCCAGCAGCTTTTATCGGGGGGCTGTATCCTACAATGAGCAGTTCTTC. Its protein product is CASSFYRGAVSYNEQFF. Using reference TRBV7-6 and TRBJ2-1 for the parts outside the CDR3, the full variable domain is GAGVSQSPRYKVTKRGQDVALRCDPISGHVSLYWYRQALGQGPEFLTYFNYEAQQDKSGLPNDRFSAERPEGSISTLTIQRTEQRDSAMYRCASSFYRGAVSYNEQFFGPGTRLTVL.

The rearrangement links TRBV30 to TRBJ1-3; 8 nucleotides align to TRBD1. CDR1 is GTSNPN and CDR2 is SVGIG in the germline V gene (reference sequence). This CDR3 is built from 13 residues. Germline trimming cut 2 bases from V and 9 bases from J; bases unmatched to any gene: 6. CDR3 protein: CAWSTTGVGTIYF. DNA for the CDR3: TGTGCCTGGAGTACGACAGGGGTAGGCACCATATATTTT. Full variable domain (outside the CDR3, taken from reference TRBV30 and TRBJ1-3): SQTIHQWPATLVQPVGSPLSLECTVEGTSNPNLYWYRQAAGRGLQLLFYSVGIGQISSEVPQNLSASRPQDRQFILSSKKLLLSDSGFYLCAWSTTGVGTIYFGEGSWLTVV.

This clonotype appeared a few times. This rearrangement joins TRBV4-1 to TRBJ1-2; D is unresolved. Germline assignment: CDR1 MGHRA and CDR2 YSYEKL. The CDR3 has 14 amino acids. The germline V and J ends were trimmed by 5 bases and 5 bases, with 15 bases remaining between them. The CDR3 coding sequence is TGCGCCAGCAGCGCCCGGGGTGGAGGGTATGGCTACACCTTC. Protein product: CASSARGGGYGYTF.

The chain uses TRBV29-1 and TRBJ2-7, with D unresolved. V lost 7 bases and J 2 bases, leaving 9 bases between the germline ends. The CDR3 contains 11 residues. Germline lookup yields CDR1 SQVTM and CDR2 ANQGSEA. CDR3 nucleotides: TGCAGCGGTGGATACACCTACGAGCAGTACTTC. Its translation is CSGGYTYEQYF.